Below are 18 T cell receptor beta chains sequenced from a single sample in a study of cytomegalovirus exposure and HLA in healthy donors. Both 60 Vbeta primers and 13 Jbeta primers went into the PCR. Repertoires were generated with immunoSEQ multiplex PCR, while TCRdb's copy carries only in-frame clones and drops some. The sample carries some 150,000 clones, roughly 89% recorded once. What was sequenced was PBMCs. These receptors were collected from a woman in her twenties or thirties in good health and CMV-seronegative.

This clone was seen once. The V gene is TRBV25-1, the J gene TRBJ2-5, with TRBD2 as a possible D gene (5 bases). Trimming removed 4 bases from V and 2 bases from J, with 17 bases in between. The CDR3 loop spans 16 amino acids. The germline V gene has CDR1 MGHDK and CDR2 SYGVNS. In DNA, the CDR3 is TGTGCCAGCAGTGTTCCTACCGGGAACTCACAAGAGACCCAGTACTTC. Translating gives CASSVPTGNSQETQYF.

CDR3 nucleotides: TGTGCCAGCAGCTACCTCGGGACAGGGGGCACCGGGGAGCTGTTTTTT. Amino acids: CASSYLGTGGTGELFF. The V and J genes are TRBV11-3 and TRBJ2-2; TRBD1 matches at 11 bases. The CDR3 consists of 16 residues. V lost 4 bases to trimming and J lost 4 bases; unmatched junction nucleotides: 5. In germline, CDR1 is SGHNT, CDR2 YENEEA.

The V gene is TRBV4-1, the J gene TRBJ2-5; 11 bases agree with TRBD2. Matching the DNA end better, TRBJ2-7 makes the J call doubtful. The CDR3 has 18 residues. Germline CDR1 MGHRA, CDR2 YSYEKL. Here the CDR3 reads CASSQERVAGGDSYEQYF. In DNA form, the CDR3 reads TGCGCCAGCAGCCAAGAAAGGGTAGCGGGAGGGGACTCCTACGAGCAGTACTTC.

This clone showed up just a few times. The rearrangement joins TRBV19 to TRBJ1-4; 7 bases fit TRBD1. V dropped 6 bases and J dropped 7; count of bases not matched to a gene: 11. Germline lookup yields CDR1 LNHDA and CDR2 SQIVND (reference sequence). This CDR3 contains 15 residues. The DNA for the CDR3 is TGTGCCAGTAGCGGGACAGCTGGATTTATTGAAAAACTGTTTTTT. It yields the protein CASSGTAGFIEKLFF.

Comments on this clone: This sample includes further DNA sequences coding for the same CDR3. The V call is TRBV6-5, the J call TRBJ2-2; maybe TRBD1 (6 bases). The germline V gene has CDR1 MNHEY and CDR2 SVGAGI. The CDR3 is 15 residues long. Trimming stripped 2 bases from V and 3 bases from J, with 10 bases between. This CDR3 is CASSYGAGDTGELFF. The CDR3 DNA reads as TGTGCCAGCAGTTACGGGGCAGGGGACACCGGGGAGCTGTTTTTT.

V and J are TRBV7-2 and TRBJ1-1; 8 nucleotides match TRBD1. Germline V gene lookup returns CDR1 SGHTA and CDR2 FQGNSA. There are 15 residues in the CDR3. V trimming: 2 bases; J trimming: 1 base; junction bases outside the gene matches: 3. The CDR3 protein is CASSLSGGQNTEAFF. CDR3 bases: TGTGCCAGCAGCTTATCAGGGGGCCAGAACACTGAAGCTTTCTTT.

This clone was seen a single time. CDR3 in amino acids: CSAEGIGWNTEAFF. The CDR3 region has the DNA TGCAGCGCCGAGGGCATCGGATGGAACACTGAAGCTTTCTTT. The chain employs TRBV29-1 and TRBJ1-1; no clear D gene. Looked up from germline, CDR1 is SQVTM and CDR2 is ANQGSEA. The CDR3 covers 14 residues. The germline V and J ends were trimmed by 7 bases and 1 base, with 16 bases remaining between them.

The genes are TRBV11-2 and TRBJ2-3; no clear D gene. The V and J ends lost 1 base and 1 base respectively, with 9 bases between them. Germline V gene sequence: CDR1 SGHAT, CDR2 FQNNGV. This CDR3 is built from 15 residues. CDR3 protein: CASSLGHAGTDTQYF. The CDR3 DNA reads TGTGCCAGCAGCTTAGGGCACGCGGGCACAGATACGCAGTATTTT.

CDR3 sequence reads: CASSNPGLGRFGQYF. In nucleotides, the CDR3 is TGTGCCAGCAGCAACCCGGGACTAGGACGATTTGGGCAGTACTTC. The chain employs TRBV11-2 and TRBJ2-7; 8 bases are shared with TRBD2. From germline, CDR1 is SGHAT and CDR2 FQNNGV. The CDR3 is 15 residues long. J lost 9 bases, V lost 5 bases, and 15 bases had no gene match. The whole variable domain, filled in from reference TRBV11-2 and TRBJ2-7, reads EAGVAQSPRYKIIEKRQSVAFWCNPISGHATLYWYQQILGQGPKLLIQFQNNGVVDDSQLPKDRFSAERLKGVDSTLKIQPAKLEDSAVYLCASSNPGLGRFGQYFGPGTRLTVT.

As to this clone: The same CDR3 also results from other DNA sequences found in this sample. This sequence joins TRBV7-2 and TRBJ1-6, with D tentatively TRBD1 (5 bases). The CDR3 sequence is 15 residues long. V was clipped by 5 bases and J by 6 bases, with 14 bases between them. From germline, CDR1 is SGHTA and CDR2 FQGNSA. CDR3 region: CASSTRQLPNSPLHF. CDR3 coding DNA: TGTGCCAGCAGCACCCGACAGCTTCCTAATTCACCCCTCCACTTT.

As DNA, the CDR3 is TGTGCCAGCTCACCACCGGGGGCCTATGGCTACACCTTC. This sequence encodes CASSPPGAYGYTF. V usage is TRBV18 and J usage is TRBJ1-2; maybe TRBD1 (6 bases). Per the germline V gene, CDR1 is KGHSH and CDR2 is LQKENI. Trimming took 0 bases from V and 4 from J, leaving 6 bases between them. This CDR3 region has 13 residues. Full variable domain (missing parts from reference TRBV18 and TRBJ1-2): NAGVMQNPRHLVRRRGQEARLRCSPMKGHSHVYWYRQLPEEGLKFMVYLQKENIIDESGMPKERFSAEFPKEGPSILRIQQVVRGDSAAYFCASSPPGAYGYTFGSGTRLTVV.

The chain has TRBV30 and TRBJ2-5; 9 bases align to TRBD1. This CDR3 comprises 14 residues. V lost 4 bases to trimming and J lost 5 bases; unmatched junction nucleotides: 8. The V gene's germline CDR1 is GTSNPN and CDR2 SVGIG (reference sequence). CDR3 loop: CAWTRDRALETQYF. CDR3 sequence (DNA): TGTGCCTGGACGAGGGACAGGGCATTGGAGACCCAGTACTTC.

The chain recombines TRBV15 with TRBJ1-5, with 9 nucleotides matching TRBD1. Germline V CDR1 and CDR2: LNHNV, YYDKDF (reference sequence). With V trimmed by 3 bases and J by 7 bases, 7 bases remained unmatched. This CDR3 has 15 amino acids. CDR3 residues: CATSREPGQGQPQHF. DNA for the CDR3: TGTGCCACCAGCAGGGAACCGGGACAGGGCCAGCCCCAGCATTTT.

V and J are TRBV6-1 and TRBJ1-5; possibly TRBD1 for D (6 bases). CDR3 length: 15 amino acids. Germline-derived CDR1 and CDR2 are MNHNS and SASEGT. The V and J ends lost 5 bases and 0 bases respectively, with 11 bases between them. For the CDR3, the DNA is TGTGCCAGCAGTCGGGGGGGCGCTAGCAATCAGCCCCAGCATTTT. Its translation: CASSRGGASNQPQHF.

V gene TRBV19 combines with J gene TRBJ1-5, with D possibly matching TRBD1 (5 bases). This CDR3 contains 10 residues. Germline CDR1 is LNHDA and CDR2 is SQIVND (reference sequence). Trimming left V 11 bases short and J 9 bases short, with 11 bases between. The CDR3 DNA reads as TGTGCCGGTGGGGCTGGGCCCCAGCATTTT. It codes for CAGGAGPQHF.

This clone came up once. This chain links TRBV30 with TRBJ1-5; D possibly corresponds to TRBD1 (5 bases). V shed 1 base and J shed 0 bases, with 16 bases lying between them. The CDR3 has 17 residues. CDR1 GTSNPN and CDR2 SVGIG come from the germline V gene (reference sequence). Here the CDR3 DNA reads TGTGCCTGGAGTGCCGACCCGGGGGGGAGTAGCAATCAGCCCCAGCATTTT. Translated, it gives CAWSADPGGSSNQPQHF.

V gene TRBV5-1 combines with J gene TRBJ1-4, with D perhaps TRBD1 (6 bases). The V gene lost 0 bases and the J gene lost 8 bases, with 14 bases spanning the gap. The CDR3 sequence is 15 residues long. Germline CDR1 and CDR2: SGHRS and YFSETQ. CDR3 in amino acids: CASSLGGQLGEKLFF. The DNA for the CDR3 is TGCGCCAGCAGCTTGGGAGGACAGTTAGGAGAAAAACTGTTTTTT.

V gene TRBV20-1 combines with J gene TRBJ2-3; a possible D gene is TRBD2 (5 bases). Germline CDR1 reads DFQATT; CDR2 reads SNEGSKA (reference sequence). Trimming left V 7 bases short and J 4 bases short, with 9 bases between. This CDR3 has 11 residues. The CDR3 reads CSERRADTQYF. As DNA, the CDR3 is TGCAGTGAAAGGCGGGCAGATACGCAGTATTTT.